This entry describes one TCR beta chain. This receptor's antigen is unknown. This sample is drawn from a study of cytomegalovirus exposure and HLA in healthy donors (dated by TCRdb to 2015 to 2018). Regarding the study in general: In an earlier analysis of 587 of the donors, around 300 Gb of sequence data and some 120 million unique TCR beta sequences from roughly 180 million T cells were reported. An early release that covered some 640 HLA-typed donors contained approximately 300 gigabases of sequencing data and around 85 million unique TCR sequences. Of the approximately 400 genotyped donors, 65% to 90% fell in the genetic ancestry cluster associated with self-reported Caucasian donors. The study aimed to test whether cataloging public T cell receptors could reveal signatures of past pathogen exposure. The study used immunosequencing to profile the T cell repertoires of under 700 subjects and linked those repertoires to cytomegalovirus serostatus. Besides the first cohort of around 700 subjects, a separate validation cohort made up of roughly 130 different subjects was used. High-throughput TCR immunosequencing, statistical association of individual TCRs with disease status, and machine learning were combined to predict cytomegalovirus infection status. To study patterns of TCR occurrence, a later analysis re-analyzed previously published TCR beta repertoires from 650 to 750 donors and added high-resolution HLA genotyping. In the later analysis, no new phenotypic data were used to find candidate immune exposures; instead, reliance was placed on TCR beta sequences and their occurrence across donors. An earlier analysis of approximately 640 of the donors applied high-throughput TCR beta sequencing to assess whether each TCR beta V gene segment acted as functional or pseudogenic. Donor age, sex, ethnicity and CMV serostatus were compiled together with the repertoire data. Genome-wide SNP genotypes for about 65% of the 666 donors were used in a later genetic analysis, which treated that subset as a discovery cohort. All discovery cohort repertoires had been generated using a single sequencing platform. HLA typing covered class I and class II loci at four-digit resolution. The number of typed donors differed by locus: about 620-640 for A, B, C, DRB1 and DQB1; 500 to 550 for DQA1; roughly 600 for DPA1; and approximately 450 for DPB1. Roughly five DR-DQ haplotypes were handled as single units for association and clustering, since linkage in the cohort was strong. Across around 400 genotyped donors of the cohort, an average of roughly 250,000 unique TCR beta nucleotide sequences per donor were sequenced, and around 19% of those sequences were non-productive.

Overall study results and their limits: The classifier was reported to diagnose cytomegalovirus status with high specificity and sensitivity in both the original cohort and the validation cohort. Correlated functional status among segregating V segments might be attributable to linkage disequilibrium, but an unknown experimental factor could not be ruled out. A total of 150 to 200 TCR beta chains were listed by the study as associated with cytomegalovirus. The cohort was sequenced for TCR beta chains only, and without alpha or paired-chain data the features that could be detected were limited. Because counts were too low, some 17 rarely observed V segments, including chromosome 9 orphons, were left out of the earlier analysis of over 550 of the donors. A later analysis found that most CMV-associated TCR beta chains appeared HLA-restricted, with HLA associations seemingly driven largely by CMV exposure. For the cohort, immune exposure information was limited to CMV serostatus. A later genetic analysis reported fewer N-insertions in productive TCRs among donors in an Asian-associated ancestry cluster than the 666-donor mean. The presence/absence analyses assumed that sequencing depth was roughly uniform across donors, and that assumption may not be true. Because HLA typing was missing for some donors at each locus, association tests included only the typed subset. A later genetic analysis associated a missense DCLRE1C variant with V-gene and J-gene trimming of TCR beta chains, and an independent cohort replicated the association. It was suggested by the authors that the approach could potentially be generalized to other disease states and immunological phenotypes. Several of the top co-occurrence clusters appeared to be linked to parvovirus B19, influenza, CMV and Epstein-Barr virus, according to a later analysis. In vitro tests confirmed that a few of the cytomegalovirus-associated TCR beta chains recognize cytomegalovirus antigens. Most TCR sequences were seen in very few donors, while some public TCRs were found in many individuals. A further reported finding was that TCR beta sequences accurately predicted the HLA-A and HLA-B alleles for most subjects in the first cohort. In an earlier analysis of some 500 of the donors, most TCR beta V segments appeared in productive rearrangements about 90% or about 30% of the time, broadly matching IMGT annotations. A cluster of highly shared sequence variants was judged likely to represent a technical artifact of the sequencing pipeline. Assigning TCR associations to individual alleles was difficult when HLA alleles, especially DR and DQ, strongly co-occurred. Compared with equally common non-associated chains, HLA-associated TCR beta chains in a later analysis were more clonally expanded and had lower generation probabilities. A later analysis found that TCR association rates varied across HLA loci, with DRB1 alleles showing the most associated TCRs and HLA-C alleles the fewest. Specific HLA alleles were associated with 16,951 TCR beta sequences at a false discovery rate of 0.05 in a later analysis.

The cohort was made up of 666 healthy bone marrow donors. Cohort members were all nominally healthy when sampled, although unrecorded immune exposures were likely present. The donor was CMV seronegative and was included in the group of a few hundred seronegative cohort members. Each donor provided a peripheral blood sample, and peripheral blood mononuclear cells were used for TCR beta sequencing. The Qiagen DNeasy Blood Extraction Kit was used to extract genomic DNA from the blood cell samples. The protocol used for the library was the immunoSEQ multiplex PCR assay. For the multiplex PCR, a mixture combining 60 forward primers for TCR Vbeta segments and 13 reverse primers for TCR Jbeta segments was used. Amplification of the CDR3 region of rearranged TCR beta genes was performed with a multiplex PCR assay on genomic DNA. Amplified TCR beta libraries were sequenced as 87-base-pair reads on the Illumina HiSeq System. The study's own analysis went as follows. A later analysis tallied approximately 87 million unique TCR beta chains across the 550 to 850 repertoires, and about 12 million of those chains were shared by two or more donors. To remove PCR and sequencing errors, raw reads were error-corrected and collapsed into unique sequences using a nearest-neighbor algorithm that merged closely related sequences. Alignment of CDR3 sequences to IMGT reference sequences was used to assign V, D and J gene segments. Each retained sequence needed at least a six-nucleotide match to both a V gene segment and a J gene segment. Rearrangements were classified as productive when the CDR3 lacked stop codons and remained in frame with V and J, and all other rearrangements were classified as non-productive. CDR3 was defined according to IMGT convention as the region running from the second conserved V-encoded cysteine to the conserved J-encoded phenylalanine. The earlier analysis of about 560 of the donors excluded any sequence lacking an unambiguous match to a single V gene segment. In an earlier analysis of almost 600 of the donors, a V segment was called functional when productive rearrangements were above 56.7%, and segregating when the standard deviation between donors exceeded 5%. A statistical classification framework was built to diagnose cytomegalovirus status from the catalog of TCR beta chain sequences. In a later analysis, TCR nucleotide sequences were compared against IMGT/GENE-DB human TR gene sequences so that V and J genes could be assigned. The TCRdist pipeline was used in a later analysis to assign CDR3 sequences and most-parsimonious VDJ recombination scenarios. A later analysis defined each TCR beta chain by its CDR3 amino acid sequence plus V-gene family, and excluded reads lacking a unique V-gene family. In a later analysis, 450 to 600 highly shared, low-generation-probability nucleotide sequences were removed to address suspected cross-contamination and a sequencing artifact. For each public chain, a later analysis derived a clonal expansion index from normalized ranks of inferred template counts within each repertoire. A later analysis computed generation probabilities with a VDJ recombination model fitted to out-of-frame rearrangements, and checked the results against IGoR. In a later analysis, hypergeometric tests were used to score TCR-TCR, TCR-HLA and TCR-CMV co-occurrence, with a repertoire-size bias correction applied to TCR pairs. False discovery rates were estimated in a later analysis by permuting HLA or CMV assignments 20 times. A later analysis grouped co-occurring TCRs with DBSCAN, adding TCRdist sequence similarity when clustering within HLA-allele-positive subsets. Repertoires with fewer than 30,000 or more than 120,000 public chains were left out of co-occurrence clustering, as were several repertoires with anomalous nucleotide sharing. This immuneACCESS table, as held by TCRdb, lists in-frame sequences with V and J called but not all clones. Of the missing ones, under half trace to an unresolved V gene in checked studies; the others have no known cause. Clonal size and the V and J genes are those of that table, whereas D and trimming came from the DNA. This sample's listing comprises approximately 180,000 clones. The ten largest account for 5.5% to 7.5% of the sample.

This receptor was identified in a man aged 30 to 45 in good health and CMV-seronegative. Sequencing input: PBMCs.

This receptor carries the CDR3 CASSPLAGGRGTQYF. The nucleotide sequence is given as TGTGCCAGCAGTCCTCTGGCGGGGGGGCGGGGTACGCAGTATTTT. The chain is assembled from TRBV13 and TRBJ2-3, with 9 central nucleotides matching TRBD2. Via the germline V gene (reference sequence), CDR1 is PRHDT and CDR2 FYEKMQ. The germline V and J ends show losses of 6 bases and 8 bases respectively, and no gene match explains 12 bases of the junction. The CDR3 sequence holds 15 residues, the cysteine and phenylalanine included. Kept here is only the CDR3 DNA, which spans 45 bases and is read in frame from base 1.